The clone carrying this T cell receptor (beta chain) was counted once. The data belong to a study of blood T cell repertoires in COVID-19. Across the whole study: Acute and convalescent COVID-19 specimens originated in the United States, Italy and Spain. The analysed material was cDNA or gDNA that came from T cells, B-cell-depleted T cells, or PBMCs.

The CDR3 consists of 14 residues. V was clipped by 10 bases and J by 3 bases, with 18 bases between them. Per the germline V gene, CDR1 is LNHDA and CDR2 is SQIVND (reference sequence). Per the authors' pipeline: Nucleated cell counts were estimated from reference gene primer amplification. The protocol was immunoSEQ multiplex PCR, while the TCRdb copy is restricted to in-frame clones and leaves out a portion. V, J and clone size reflect that table, while D and trimming were determined from the DNA. The sample records roughly 97,000 clones, about nine tenths being singletons. Sequencing was done on a sample of peripheral blood. The chain links TRBV19 to TRBJ1-2, with D maybe TRBD1 (6 bases). The clonotype comes from a man aged 55 to 70 with acute or convalescent COVID-19. DNA of the CDR3: TGTGCCACCATGCGCAGGGGCGCCGACTATGGCTACACCTTC. Translation: CATMRRGADYGYTF. Full variable domain (outside the CDR3, taken from reference TRBV19 and TRBJ1-2): DGGITQSPKYLFRKEGQNVTLSCEQNLNHDAMYWYRQDPGQGLRLIYYSQIVNDFQKGDIAEGYSVSREKKESFPLTVTSAQKNPTAFYLCATMRRGADYGYTFGSGTRLTVV.